The next 24 T cell receptor beta chains were all read from a single sample in a study of blood T cell repertoires in COVID-19. Profiled with immunoSEQ multiplex PCR; TCRdb holds only in-frame clones, not every one. Here the sample spans about 250,000 clones, about four fifths being singletons. Input material: PBMCs or T cells enriched from blood (not recorded which). The receptor set was obtained from a man aged 35 to 55 who had been exposed to COVID-19.

The chain joins TRBV29-1 to TRBJ1-1; D may be TRBD1 (5 bases). Germline V gene data show CDR1 as SQVTM and CDR2 as ANQGSEA. The CDR3 loop spans 12 amino acids. The V end lost 7 bases, the J end lost 1 base, and 10 bases lay between the germline ends. The CDR3 protein is CSARQQNTEAFF. As DNA, the CDR3 is TGCAGCGCCCGACAGCAGAACACTGAAGCTTTCTTT.

The chain combines TRBV29-1 with TRBJ2-7; D is perhaps TRBD1 (6 bases). This CDR3 has 13 residues. The V end lost 6 bases, the J end lost 7 bases, and 19 bases lay between the germline ends. Looked up from germline, CDR1 is SQVTM and CDR2 is ANQGSEA. The CDR3 loop is CSVQKVGGGEQYF. The CDR3 bases are TGCAGCGTCCAGAAGGTAGGGGGTGGTGAGCAGTACTTC.

The chain employs TRBV7-9 and TRBJ2-3; D may be TRBD1 (6 bases). V was pared by 2 bases and J by 2 bases, with 20 bases between. Germline CDR1 reads SEHNR; CDR2 reads FQNEAQ (reference sequence). The CDR3 totals 18 residues. CDR3 residues: CASSLTSDSVLSTDTQYF. DNA for the CDR3: TGTGCCAGCAGCTTAACGTCGGACAGCGTCTTATCCACAGATACGCAGTATTTT.

This chain connects TRBV2 to TRBJ2-7, with TRBD1 matching 9 bases. The trim removed 6 bases at V and 6 bases at J, leaving 6 bases unmatched. The CDR3 runs 13 residues. CDR1 is SNHLY, CDR2 FYNNEI, per germline. The CDR3 spells CASRLQGAGEQYF. In DNA form, the CDR3 reads TGTGCCAGCAGATTACAGGGGGCTGGCGAGCAGTACTTC.

The rearrangement uses TRBV30 and TRBJ1-2; D is unclear. V shed 7 bases and J shed 4 bases, with 13 bases lying between them. The CDR3 runs 12 residues. Germline CDR1 GTSNPN, CDR2 SVGIG (reference sequence). The CDR3 reads CAFGRSFYGYTF. In DNA, the CDR3 is TGTGCCTTTGGCAGGTCCTTCTATGGCTACACCTTC.

This chain uses TRBV9 with TRBJ1-3; TRBD1 aligns across 7 bases. The V and J ends lost 4 bases and 2 bases, in that order; junction bases with no gene match: 3. This CDR3 is 14 amino acids long. The germline V gene has CDR1 SGDLS and CDR2 YYNGEE. The CDR3 region is CASSRDRAGNTIYF. The CDR3 DNA reads TGTGCCAGCAGCCGAGACAGGGCTGGAAACACCATATATTTT.

The chain couples TRBV15 to TRBJ2-4; D perhaps matches TRBD2 (5 bases). V was clipped by 3 bases and J by 11 bases, with 20 bases between them. Germline V gene data show CDR1 as LNHNV and CDR2 as YYDKDF (reference sequence). This CDR3 has 15 residues. CDR3 nucleotide sequence: TGTGCCACCAGCAGTGAAGGAGGCTCCCAAGCGGTTCAGTACTTC. This codes for CATSSEGGSQAVQYF. The variable domain in full, completed from reference TRBV15 and TRBJ2-4, reads DAMVIQNPRYQVTQFGKPVTLSCSQTLNHNVMYWYQQKSSQAPKLLFHYYDKDFNNEADTPDNFQSRRPNTSFCFLDIRSPGLGDTAMYLCATSSEGGSQAVQYFGAGTRLSVL.

This clone was counted only a few times. Written as DNA, the CDR3 is TGTGCCAGCAGCCCCAGCGGGAGCTCCTACAATGAGCAGTTCTTC. It translates to CASSPSGSSYNEQFF. The chain carries TRBV14 and TRBJ2-1; 8 positions match TRBD2. V was pared by 4 bases and J by 0 bases, with 2 bases of the junction left unmatched. Germline assignment: CDR1 SGHDN and CDR2 FVKESK. The CDR3 has 15 amino acids.

This clone was picked up one time. The rearrangement joins TRBV5-1 to TRBJ2-7, with 7 bases aligning to TRBD1. Trimming cost V 1 base and J 5 bases; bases outside gene matches: 9. The length of the CDR3 is 15 residues. In germline, CDR1 is SGHRS, CDR2 YFSETQ. CDR3 DNA: TGCGCCAGCAGCTTGATTGGGACAGAATTCGACGAGCAGTACTTC. Translation: CASSLIGTEFDEQYF.

J is TRBJ2-5 and V is TRBV2; the match to TRBD2 covers 9 bases. The CDR3 sequence is 17 residues long. Germline-derived CDR1 and CDR2 are SNHLY and FYNNEI. V lost 7 bases and J lost 2; bases outside the gene matches: 14. For the CDR3, the DNA is TGTGCCAGCAAAGATTGGGCGGGAGGGGCCGGTCAAGAGACCCAGTACTTC. The encoded protein is CASKDWAGGAGQETQYF.

The chain has TRBV3-1 (or the pseudogene TRBV3-2) and TRBJ2-7; possibly TRBD1 for D (5 bases). The CDR3 covers 16 residues. The V end was cut by 0 bases, the J end by 6 bases, with 18 bases between. The germline gives CDR1 LGHDT, CDR2 YNNKEL (reference sequence). The CDR3 bases are TGTGCCAGCAGCCAAGATCCTTTTGGGGCGTCGGGCGAGCAGTACTTC. Its protein product is CASSQDPFGASGEQYF.

The chain recombines TRBV5-4 with TRBJ2-3; possibly TRBD2 for D (6 bases). The CDR3 is made up of 15 amino acids. V was cut by 3 bases and J by 2 bases, with 13 bases left in between. Germline lookup yields CDR1 SGHNT and CDR2 YYREEE (reference sequence). As DNA, the CDR3 is TGTGCCAGCAGCTCCGGGACTCAACCCACAGATACGCAGTATTTT. Amino acids: CASSSGTQPTDTQYF.

This chain joins TRBV18 and TRBJ2-2, with a tentative D call TRBD2 (6 bases). CDR3 length: 19 amino acids. Trimming removed 0 bases at V and 1 base at J, with 18 bases between. The germline CDR1 and CDR2 sequences are KGHSH and LQKENI. The CDR3 coding sequence is TGTGCCAGCTCACCACCCAGATTACGCGGGACGAAGAACACCGGGGAGCTGTTTTTT. Translation: CASSPPRLRGTKNTGELFF.

The rearrangement links TRBV5-1 to TRBJ2-7, with 10 bases fitting TRBD2. CDR3 length: 14 amino acids. With 5 bases clipped from V and 4 bases from J, the junction kept 6 bases outside the gene matches. CDR1 is SGHRS and CDR2 is YFSETQ in the germline V gene. CDR3 sequence: CASRSASGSYEQYF. The CDR3 DNA reads as TGCGCCAGCAGGAGTGCTAGCGGGAGTTACGAGCAGTACTTC.

The chain couples TRBV9 to TRBJ2-3; a weak D match, TRBD1 (5 bases). The germline V gene has CDR1 SGDLS and CDR2 YYNGEE. Trimming removed 3 bases from V and 3 bases from J, with 14 bases in between. The CDR3 spans 15 residues. The DNA of the CDR3 is TGTGCCAGCAGCGACAGGCGAGCTAATACAGATACGCAGTATTTT. Its protein product is CASSDRRANTDTQYF.

This clone was counted a single time. The junction departs from germline at one end; a sequencing error may be responsible. This sequence joins TRBV7-7 and TRBJ2-1; unclear D gene. Germline V lookup: CDR1 SSHAT, CDR2 FNYEAQ (reference sequence). The CDR3 totals 13 residues. The CDR3 nucleotides are TGTGCTAGCAGCTTACTCCCGGACAATGAGCAGTTCTTC. This sequence encodes CASSLLPDNEQFF.

V usage is TRBV27 and J usage is TRBJ2-7, with D maybe TRBD2 (5 bases). V lost 2 bases, J lost 0 bases, and 8 bases lay in between. The CDR3 loop spans 14 amino acids. Germline V gene sequence: CDR1 MNHEY, CDR2 SMNVEV (reference sequence). As DNA, the CDR3 is TGTGCCAGCAGTTTAAAAGGGAGCTCCTACGAGCAGTACTTC. Translating gives CASSLKGSSYEQYF.

The J gene is TRBJ1-1, the V gene TRBV14; TRBD1 might be the D (5 bases). CDR1 and CDR2 (germline): SGHDN, FVKESK. Deletions cut 2 bases from V and 1 base from J, with 11 bases between. The length of the CDR3 is 15 residues. The CDR3 bases are TGTGCCAGCAGCCAATTAGGGGAAGGGAACACTGAAGCTTTCTTT. The encoded protein is CASSQLGEGNTEAFF.

V and J are TRBV7-9 and TRBJ2-2; 13 bases map to TRBD2. The CDR3 consists of 17 residues. Looked up from germline, CDR1 is SEHNR and CDR2 is FQNEAQ (reference sequence). V lost 5 bases, J lost 5 bases, and 8 bases stayed unmatched. Written as DNA, the CDR3 is TGTGCCAGCAGCCCGAAGCTGACTAGCGGGAGGACCGGGGAGCTGTTTTTT. Translation gives CASSPKLTSGRTGELFF.

V and J are TRBV7-2 and TRBJ2-5, with 10 bases lining up with TRBD2. The CDR3 totals 16 residues. V lost 10 bases to trimming and J lost 5 bases; unmatched junction nucleotides: 16. From germline, CDR1 is SGHTA and CDR2 FQGNSA. The CDR3 is CATSPNSGRVGETQYF. The CDR3 DNA reads TGTGCCACCTCCCCGAACAGCGGGAGGGTGGGGGAGACCCAGTACTTC.

The rearrangement uses TRBV7-9 and TRBJ2-6; 9 nucleotides agree with TRBD1. This CDR3 is 19 amino acids long. J gave up 3 bases and V 5 bases, and 14 bases lay outside the gene matches. Germline lookup yields CDR1 SEHNR and CDR2 FQNEAQ (reference sequence). CDR3 nucleotides: TGTGCCAGCAGCCCGCCACAGGGGGCGGCGGGGGATGGGGCCAACGTCCTGACTTTC. This encodes CASSPPQGAAGDGANVLTF.

This chain joins TRBV7-9 and TRBJ2-1; 14 positions match TRBD2. The CDR3 runs to 16 residues. The ends lost 5 bases at V and 9 bases at J; junction bases unmatched: 9. Germline V CDR1 and CDR2: SEHNR, FQNEAQ (reference sequence). CDR3 DNA: TGTGCCAGCAGCCGACCGGGGACTAGCGGGGGTGGTGAGCAGTTCTTC. It translates to CASSRPGTSGGGEQFF.

The chain employs TRBV4-1 and TRBJ1-4, with 9 bases fitting TRBD1. Germline V gene lookup returns CDR1 MGHRA and CDR2 YSYEKL. This CDR3 comprises 15 residues. Unmatched junction bases numbered 8, after V lost 4 bases and J lost 8 bases. The CDR3, as DNA: TGCGCCAGCAGCCCCCGGAAAGACAGGGGGGAAAAACTGTTTTTT. Translating gives CASSPRKDRGEKLFF.

The chain links TRBV3-1 (or the pseudogene TRBV3-2) to TRBJ1-2; D might be TRBD1 (5 bases). The germline CDR1 and CDR2 sequences are LGHDT and YNNKEL (reference sequence). V lost 2 bases and J 1 base, leaving 11 bases between the germline ends. The CDR3 is 15 residues long. This CDR3 is CASSQPRAYNYGYTF. CDR3 coding DNA: TGTGCCAGCAGCCAACCCAGGGCGTATAACTATGGCTACACCTTC.